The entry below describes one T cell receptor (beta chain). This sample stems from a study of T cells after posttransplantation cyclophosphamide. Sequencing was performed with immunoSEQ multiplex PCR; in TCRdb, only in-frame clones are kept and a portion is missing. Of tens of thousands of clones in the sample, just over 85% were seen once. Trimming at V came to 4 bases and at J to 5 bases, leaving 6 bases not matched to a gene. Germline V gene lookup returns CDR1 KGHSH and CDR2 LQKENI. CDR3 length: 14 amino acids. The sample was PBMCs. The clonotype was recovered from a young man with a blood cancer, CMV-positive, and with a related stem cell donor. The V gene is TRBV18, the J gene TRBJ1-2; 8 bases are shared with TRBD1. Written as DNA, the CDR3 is TGTGCCAGCTCACGGTCGACAGGGGAATATGGCTACACCTTC. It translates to CASSRSTGEYGYTF.